The entry below describes one T cell receptor beta chain. Its antigen remains unidentified. Trimming removed 1 base at V and 6 bases at J, with 15 bases between. Germline assignment: CDR1 MGHDK and CDR2 SYGVNS. The CDR3 runs to 15 residues. This entry comes from a study of cytomegalovirus exposure and HLA in healthy donors. Findings and limits, study-wide: There were some 150 TCR beta chains listed as cytomegalovirus-associated.

Primers included in the PCR were 60 Vbeta and 13 Jbeta primers. TCRdb's table, derived via immunoSEQ multiplex PCR, lists solely in-frame clones and lacks some. The profile shows 170,000 or so clones, 70% to 80% of them singletons. This chain connects TRBV25-1 to TRBJ1-2; no clear D. The sample was PBMCs. The clonotype comes from a woman in her twenties or thirties in good health and CMV-seropositive. This chain's CDR3 is CASSELGDSIHGYTF. In nucleotides, the CDR3 is TGTGCCAGCAGTGAATTGGGAGACTCTATCCATGGCTACACCTTC.